This TCR beta chain was recorded in a study of cytomegalovirus exposure and HLA in healthy donors. Study results and caveats: V- and J-gene trimming of TCR beta was linked (in a later analysis) to a missense DCLRE1C variant.

This CDR3 comprises 13 residues. The V end was cut by 1 base, the J end by 3 bases, with 6 bases between. Germline V lookup: CDR1 SGDLS, CDR2 YYNGEE. This PCR relied on a set of 60 Vbeta primers and 13 Jbeta primers. Here immunoSEQ multiplex PCR was the method, and the copy in TCRdb shows in-frame clones only, minus some. This sample has about 88,000 clones, with 80% to 90% found just once. Points on this clone: What it recognizes is unknown.

The chain joins TRBV9 to TRBJ2-3; D gene uncertain. This TCR was recovered from a man between 18 and 35 years old in good health and CMV-seronegative. What was sequenced was PBMCs. The CDR3 protein is CASSVRGTDTQYF. The CDR3 DNA follows: TGTGCCAGCAGCGTACGAGGAACAGATACGCAGTATTTT.